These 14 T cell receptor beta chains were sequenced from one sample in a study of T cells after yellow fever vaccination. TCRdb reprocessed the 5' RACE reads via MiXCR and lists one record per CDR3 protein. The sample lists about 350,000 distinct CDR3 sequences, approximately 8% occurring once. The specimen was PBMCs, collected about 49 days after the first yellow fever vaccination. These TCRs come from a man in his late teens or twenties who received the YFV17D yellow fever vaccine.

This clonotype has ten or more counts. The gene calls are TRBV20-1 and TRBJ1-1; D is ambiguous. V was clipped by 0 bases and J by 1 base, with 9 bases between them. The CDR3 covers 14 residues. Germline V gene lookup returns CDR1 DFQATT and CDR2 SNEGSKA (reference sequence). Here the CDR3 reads CSARDPRANTEAFF. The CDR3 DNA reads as TGCAGTGCTAGAGATCCAAGGGCGAACACTGAAGCTTTCTTT.

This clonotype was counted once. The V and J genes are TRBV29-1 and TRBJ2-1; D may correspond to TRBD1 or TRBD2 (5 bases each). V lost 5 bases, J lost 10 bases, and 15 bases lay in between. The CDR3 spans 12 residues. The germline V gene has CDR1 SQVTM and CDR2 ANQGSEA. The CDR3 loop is CSVRDPSREQFF. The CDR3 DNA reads TGCAGCGTTAGGGACCCCAGTCGGGAGCAGTTCTTC.

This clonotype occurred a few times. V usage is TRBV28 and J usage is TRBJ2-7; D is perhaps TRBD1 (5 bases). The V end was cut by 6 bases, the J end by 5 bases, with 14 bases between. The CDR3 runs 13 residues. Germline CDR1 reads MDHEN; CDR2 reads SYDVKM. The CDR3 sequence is CASSAPPGHEQYV. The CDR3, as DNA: TGTGCCAGCAGCGCCCCACCAGGGCACGAGCAGTACGTC.

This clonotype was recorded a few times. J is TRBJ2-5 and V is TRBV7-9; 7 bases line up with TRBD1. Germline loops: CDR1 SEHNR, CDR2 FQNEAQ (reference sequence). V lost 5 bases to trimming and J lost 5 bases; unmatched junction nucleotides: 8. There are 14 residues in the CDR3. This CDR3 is CASSVGTAWETQYF. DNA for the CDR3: TGTGCCAGCAGCGTTGGGACAGCTTGGGAGACCCAGTACTTC. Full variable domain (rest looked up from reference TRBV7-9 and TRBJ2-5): DTGVSQNPRHKITKRGQNVTFRCDPISEHNRLYWYRQTLGQGPEFLTYFQNEAQLEKSRLLSDRFSAERPKGSFSTLEIQRTEQGDSAMYLCASSVGTAWETQYFGPGTRLLVL.

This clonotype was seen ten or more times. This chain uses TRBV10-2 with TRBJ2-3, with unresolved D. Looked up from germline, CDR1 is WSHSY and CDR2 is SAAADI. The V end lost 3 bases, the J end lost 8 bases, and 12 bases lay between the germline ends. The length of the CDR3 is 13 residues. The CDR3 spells CASSDPESGTQYF. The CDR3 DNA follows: TGCGCCAGCAGTGACCCCGAGTCGGGTACGCAGTATTTT.

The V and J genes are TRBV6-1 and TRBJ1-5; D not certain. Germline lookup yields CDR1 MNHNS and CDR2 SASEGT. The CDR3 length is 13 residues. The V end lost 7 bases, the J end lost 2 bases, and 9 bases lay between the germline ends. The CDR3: CASTQARNQPQHF. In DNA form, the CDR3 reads TGTGCCAGCACCCAGGCGCGCAATCAGCCCCAGCATTTT.

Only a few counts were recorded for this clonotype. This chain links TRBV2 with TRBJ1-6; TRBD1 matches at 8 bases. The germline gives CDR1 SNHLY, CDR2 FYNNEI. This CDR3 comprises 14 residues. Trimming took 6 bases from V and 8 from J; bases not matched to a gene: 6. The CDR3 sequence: CASRSGQDHSPLHF. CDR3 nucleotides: TGTGCCAGCAGGTCGGGACAGGATCATTCACCCCTCCACTTT.

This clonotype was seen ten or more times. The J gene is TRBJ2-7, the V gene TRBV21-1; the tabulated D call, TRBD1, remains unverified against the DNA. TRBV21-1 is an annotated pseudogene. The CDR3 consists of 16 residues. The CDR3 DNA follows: TGTGCCAGCAGCCTACCAGGGAACGACACCCTCTACGAGCAGTACGTC. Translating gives CASSLPGNDTLYEQYV.

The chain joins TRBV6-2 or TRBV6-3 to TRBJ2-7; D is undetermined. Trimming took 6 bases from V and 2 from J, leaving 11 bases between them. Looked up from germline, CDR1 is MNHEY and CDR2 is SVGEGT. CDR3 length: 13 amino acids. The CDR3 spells CASSKDITYEQYV. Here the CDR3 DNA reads TGTGCCAGCAGCAAAGACATCACCTACGAGCAGTACGTC.

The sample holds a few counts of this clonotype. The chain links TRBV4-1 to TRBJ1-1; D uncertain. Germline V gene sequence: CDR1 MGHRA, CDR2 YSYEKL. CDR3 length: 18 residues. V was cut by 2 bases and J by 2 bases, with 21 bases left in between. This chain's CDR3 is CASSQTAHSGRINTEAFF. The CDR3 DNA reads TGCGCCAGCAGCCAAACTGCCCATAGCGGACGGATTAACACTGAAGCTTTCTTT.

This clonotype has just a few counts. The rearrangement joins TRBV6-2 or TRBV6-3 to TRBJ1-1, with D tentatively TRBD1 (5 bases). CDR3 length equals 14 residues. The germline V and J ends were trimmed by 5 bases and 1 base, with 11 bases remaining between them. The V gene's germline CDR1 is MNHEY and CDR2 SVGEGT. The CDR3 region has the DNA TGTGCCAGCAGTCCAGTGGGGGGGAACACTGAAGCTTTCTTT. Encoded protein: CASSPVGGNTEAFF.

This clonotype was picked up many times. CDR3 loop: CASSQGPNTEAFF. The CDR3 nucleotides read TGTGCCAGCAGCCAAGGGCCGAACACTGAAGCTTTCTTT. The chain links TRBV3-1 to TRBJ1-1, with D hard to call. V shed 1 base and J shed 1 base, with 4 bases lying between them. The CDR3 is made up of 13 amino acids. Per germline, CDR1 LGHDT and CDR2 YNNKEL (reference sequence).

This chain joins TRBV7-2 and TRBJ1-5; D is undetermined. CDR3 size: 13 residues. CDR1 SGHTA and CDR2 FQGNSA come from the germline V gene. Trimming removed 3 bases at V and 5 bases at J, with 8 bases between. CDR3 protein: CASSFQRDQPQHF. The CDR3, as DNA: TGTGCCAGCAGCTTCCAAAGGGATCAGCCCCAGCATTTT.

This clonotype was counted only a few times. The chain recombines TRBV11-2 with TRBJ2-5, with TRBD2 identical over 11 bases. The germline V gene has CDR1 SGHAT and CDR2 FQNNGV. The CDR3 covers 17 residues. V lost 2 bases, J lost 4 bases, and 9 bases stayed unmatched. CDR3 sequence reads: CASSLYARLAGGETQYF. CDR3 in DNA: TGTGCCAGCAGCTTATACGCCAGGCTAGCGGGGGGAGAGACCCAGTACTTC.